The 10 T cell receptor beta chains below all came from one sample that was sequenced in a study of shared clonotypes between healthy human individuals. Positive CCR7 selection of CD45RO-negative cells yielded the naive CD8 cells, and terminally differentiated effector memory CD45RA+ cells were excluded. The method was immunoSEQ multiplex PCR; TCRdb's version includes in-frame clones alone and lacks a portion of them. The sample contains 450,000 to 700,000 clones, 95% to 96% of which appear only once. The sequenced sample was naive CD8+ T cells sorted from blood. All receptors derive from a woman under 40 in good health.

CDR3 region: CASTNLAGGSNEQFF. CDR3 in DNA: TGTGCCAGCACTAATCTAGCGGGGGGCAGCAATGAGCAGTTCTTC. The chain combines TRBV28 with TRBJ2-1; 11 bases line up with TRBD2. This CDR3 comprises 15 residues. V shed 7 bases, J shed 6 bases, and the junction held 8 bases outside the gene matches. Germline assignment: CDR1 MDHEN and CDR2 SYDVKM.

This clone has just one count. CDR3 protein: CASSTDREGEKLFF. The CDR3 DNA follows: TGTGCCAGTAGTACGGACAGGGAAGGGGAAAAACTGTTTTTT. The V and J genes are TRBV19 and TRBJ1-4; TRBD1 agrees at 8 bases. The V gene's germline CDR1 is LNHDA and CDR2 SQIVND (reference sequence). V lost 4 bases to trimming and J lost 8 bases; unmatched junction nucleotides: 6. The CDR3 covers 14 residues.

This chain connects TRBV27 to TRBJ2-7, with D possibly matching TRBD2 (5 bases). V lost 4 bases, J lost 5 bases, and 18 bases lay in between. The CDR3 has 15 amino acids. The germline V gene encodes CDR1 MNHEY and CDR2 SMNVEV (reference sequence). In DNA form, the CDR3 reads TGTGCCAGCAGTTCTACTAGTGGCCAGTCCCACGAGCAGTACTTC. Amino acid sequence: CASSSTSGQSHEQYF.

The chain recombines TRBV2 with TRBJ2-5; D is possibly TRBD2 (6 bases). Trimming stripped 10 bases from V and 5 bases from J, with 23 bases between. The CDR3 is 15 residues long. Per the germline V gene, CDR1 is SNHLY and CDR2 is FYNNEI. DNA for the CDR3: TGTGCCATAAACCGGGAGCCTAGAGGGAGGGAGACCCAGTACTTC. Its translation: CAINREPRGRETQYF.

The J gene is TRBJ2-7, the V gene TRBV6-5; TRBD1 agrees at 7 bases. The CDR3 is 13 residues long. CDR1 is MNHEY and CDR2 is SVGAGI in the germline V gene. Losses at the gene ends were 10 bases for V and 0 bases for J; bases not matched to a gene: 6. The CDR3: CATRTGLSYEQYF. The DNA of the CDR3 is TGTGCCACCCGGACAGGTCTCTCCTACGAGCAGTACTTC.

The V and J genes are TRBV4-1 and TRBJ2-7; D may be TRBD2 (5 bases). The CDR3 has 14 residues. With 3 bases removed from V and 4 bases from J, the gap between germline ends came to 13 bases. Germline-derived CDR1 and CDR2 are MGHRA and YSYEKL. The CDR3 DNA reads TGCGCCAGCAGCCATCCCTCGGGGAGTTACGAGCAGTACTTC. Encoded protein: CASSHPSGSYEQYF.

CDR3 amino acids: CASSLFSGRYEQYF. The CDR3 nucleotides read TGTGCCAGCAGTTTATTTAGCGGGAGGTACGAGCAGTACTTC. The rearrangement links TRBV6-5 to TRBJ2-7, with TRBD2 matching 10 bases. Germline V gives CDR1 MNHEY, CDR2 SVGAGI. Trimming cost V 4 bases and J 4 bases; bases outside gene matches: 4. The CDR3 runs 14 residues.

The V gene is TRBV2, the J gene TRBJ2-1, with D perhaps TRBD2 (6 bases). Germline V gene data show CDR1 as SNHLY and CDR2 as FYNNEI. CDR3 size: 15 residues. Trimming removed 7 bases at V and 0 bases at J, with 13 bases between. CDR3 protein: CASKLPGLSYNEQFF. CDR3 sequence (DNA): TGTGCCAGCAAGCTACCGGGACTCTCCTACAATGAGCAGTTCTTC.

The chain has TRBV5-1 and TRBJ2-5; the match to TRBD2 covers 7 bases. The germline CDR1 and CDR2 sequences are SGHRS and YFSETQ. The CDR3 has 14 amino acids. V shed 3 bases, J shed 2 bases, and the junction held 4 bases outside the gene matches. CDR3 region: CASSSGTTQETQYF. CDR3 DNA: TGCGCCAGCAGCTCTGGGACTACTCAAGAGACCCAGTACTTC.

CDR3 coding DNA: TGTGCCAGCATGGCCGGCGCAGATACGCAGTATTTT. Translated, it gives CASMAGADTQYF. V usage is TRBV6-1 and J usage is TRBJ2-3, with D unresolved. Deletions cut 7 bases from V and 4 bases from J, with 9 bases between. The CDR3 has 12 amino acids. In germline, CDR1 is MNHNS, CDR2 SASEGT.